This T cell receptor beta chain was identified in a study of T cells after yellow fever vaccination. Study-level points and caveats: The secondary response was weaker but peaked faster, day 5 versus 15. The booster saw the reappearance of most primary-vaccination clones (around 96% CD4, almost 90% CD8).

Worth noting for this clonotype: The antigen is unknown.

They built TCR cDNA with 5'RACE template switching, a step that put in a universal primer site and UMIs. Each CDR3 protein gets one entry after TCRdb re-called the 5' RACE reads with MiXCR. The data show 120,000 or so distinct CDR3 sequences, about 15% seen once. The source was CD8+ T cells sorted from PBMCs, collected 5 days after the yellow fever booster vaccination. The receptor was derived from a man aged 18 to 29 who received the YFV17D yellow fever vaccine.

CDR3 loop: CASSRTGAGEQYF. In DNA form, the CDR3 reads TGCGCCAGCAGCAGGACAGGGGCTGGTGAGCAGTACTTC. J is TRBJ2-7 and V is TRBV5-1, with 9 nucleotides matching TRBD1. With V trimmed by 4 bases and J by 7 bases, 6 bases remained unmatched. This CDR3 spans 13 amino acids. From germline, CDR1 is SGHRS and CDR2 YFSETQ.